Following are 9 T cell receptor beta chains from one sample sequenced in a study of blood T cell repertoires in COVID-19. Assay: immunoSEQ multiplex PCR; the TCRdb copy retains only in-frame clones and omits some. Here the sample spans 300,000 to 350,000 clones, around 90% being singletons. Sequenced material: peripheral blood. These receptors all come from a woman in her thirties or forties with COVID-19, enrolled during active disease.

The DNA for the CDR3 is TGTGCCAGTAGAAGGACTAGCGGGGGGGTCTACAATGAGCAGTTCTTC. Amino acids: CASRRTSGGVYNEQFF. The gene calls are TRBV19 and TRBJ2-1; TRBD2 aligns across 15 bases. J gave up 3 bases and V 6 bases, and 3 bases lay outside the gene matches. The germline gives CDR1 LNHDA, CDR2 SQIVND (reference sequence). CDR3 length: 16 amino acids.

The chain joins TRBV3-1 (or the pseudogene TRBV3-2) to TRBJ1-3; D ambiguous. The V and J ends lost 4 bases and 0 bases respectively, with 10 bases between them. The CDR3 runs to 15 residues. Germline lookup yields CDR1 LGHDT and CDR2 YNNKEL (reference sequence). CDR3 amino acids: CASSPPGISGNTIYF. Written as DNA, the CDR3 is TGTGCCAGCAGCCCTCCCGGGATCTCTGGAAACACCATATATTTT.

This clone was found a few times. V gene TRBV5-1 combines with J gene TRBJ1-6; TRBD1 might be the D (5 bases). Trimming pared 3 bases from V and 2 bases from J, leaving 12 bases between. In germline, CDR1 is SGHRS, CDR2 YFSETQ. The CDR3 length is 16 residues. The CDR3 loop reads CASSYQGSTYNSPLHF. CDR3 DNA: TGCGCCAGCAGCTACCAGGGAAGCACCTATAATTCACCCCTCCACTTT.

For the CDR3, the DNA is TGTGCCAGCAGCTCAGGGTGGGATGAGCAGTTCTTC. This codes for CASSSGWDEQFF. The chain has TRBV6-5 and TRBJ2-1; possibly TRBD1 for D (5 bases). Trimming left V 6 bases short and J 8 bases short, with 11 bases between. CDR1 is MNHEY and CDR2 is SVGAGI in the germline V gene. The CDR3 extends over 12 amino acids.

The rearrangement joins TRBV28 to TRBJ1-2, with 9 bases matching TRBD1. The CDR3 covers 14 residues. Germline CDR1 reads MDHEN; CDR2 reads SYDVKM. V dropped 8 bases and J dropped 1; count of bases not matched to a gene: 5. Here the CDR3 DNA reads TGTGCCAGCTCAACGACAGGGGGTAACTATGGCTACACCTTC. It is translated as CASSTTGGNYGYTF.

J is TRBJ2-2 and V is TRBV5-8; 10 positions agree with TRBD1. This CDR3 is 15 amino acids long. The germline V gene has CDR1 SGHTS and CDR2 YDEGEE. V trimming: 7 bases; J trimming: 1 base; junction bases outside the gene matches: 4. DNA of the CDR3: TGTGCCAGCGGGGGACAGGGGATGAACACCGGGGAGCTGTTTTTT. Protein sequence: CASGGQGMNTGELFF.

This chain uses TRBV12-3 or TRBV12-4 with TRBJ1-1; 7 nucleotides match TRBD1. The CDR3 is made up of 13 amino acids. The J segment lost 3 bases and the V segment lost 2 bases, leaving 0 bases of the junction unmatched. CDR3 coding DNA: TGTGCCAGCAGTTTACAGGGGGACACTGAAGCTTTCTTT. As protein: CASSLQGDTEAFF.

A note on this clone: The sample contains more than one DNA sequence encoding this CDR3. The genes are TRBV2 and TRBJ2-7, with TRBD1 matching 8 bases. This CDR3 region has 12 residues. Germline-derived CDR1 and CDR2 are SNHLY and FYNNEI. With V trimmed by 4 bases and J by 5 bases, 1 base remained unmatched. CDR3 nucleotide sequence: TGTGCCAGCAGTGGGACAGGGAACGAGCAGTACTTC. Its protein product is CASSGTGNEQYF. The whole variable domain, filled in from reference TRBV2 and TRBJ2-7, reads EPEVTQTPSHQVTQMGQEVILRCVPISNHLYFYWYRQILGQKVEFLVSFYNNEISEKSEIFDDQFSVERPDGSNFTLKIRSTKLEDSAMYFCASSGTGNEQYFGPGTRLTVT.

This sequence joins TRBV2 and TRBJ1-2, with no clear D. The germline V gene has CDR1 SNHLY and CDR2 FYNNEI. The CDR3 loop spans 14 amino acids. Trimming stripped 1 base from V and 8 bases from J, with 14 bases between. Here the CDR3 DNA reads TGTGCCAGCAGTGAAGTCTTATTTTCTACCGGCTACACCTTC. Translated, it gives CASSEVLFSTGYTF.